This TCR beta chain is drawn from a study of cytotoxic CD8 clonotypes in ibrutinib-treated CLL. Profiled with immunoSEQ multiplex PCR; TCRdb holds only in-frame clones, not every one. The table records 110,000 to 150,000 clones, 70% to 80% of them present only once. The CDR3 runs 15 residues. Trimming at V came to 7 bases and at J to 1 base, leaving 5 bases not matched to a gene. Germline CDR1 is SNHLY and CDR2 is FYNNEI. The specimen was PBMCs, collected after 12 months of ibrutinib treatment. The chain couples TRBV2 to TRBJ2-1, with TRBD2 identical over 9 bases. The receptor comes from a human donor with chronic lymphocytic leukemia. The CDR3 spells CASTTGLASYNEQFF. The CDR3 bases are TGTGCCAGCACCACCGGACTAGCGTCCTACAATGAGCAGTTCTTC.